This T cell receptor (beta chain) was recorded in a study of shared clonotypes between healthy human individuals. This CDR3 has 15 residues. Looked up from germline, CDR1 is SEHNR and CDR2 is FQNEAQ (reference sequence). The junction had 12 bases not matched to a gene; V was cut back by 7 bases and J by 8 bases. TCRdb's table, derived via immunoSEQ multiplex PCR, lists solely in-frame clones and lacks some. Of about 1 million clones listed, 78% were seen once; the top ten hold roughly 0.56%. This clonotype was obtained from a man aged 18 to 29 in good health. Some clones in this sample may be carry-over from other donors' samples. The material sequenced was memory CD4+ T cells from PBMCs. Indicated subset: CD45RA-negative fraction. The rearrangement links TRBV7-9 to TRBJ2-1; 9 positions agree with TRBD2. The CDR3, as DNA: TGTGCCAGCACCCGGGATGGCGGGAGGGGCGATGAGCAGTTCTTC. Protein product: CASTRDGGRGDEQFF.